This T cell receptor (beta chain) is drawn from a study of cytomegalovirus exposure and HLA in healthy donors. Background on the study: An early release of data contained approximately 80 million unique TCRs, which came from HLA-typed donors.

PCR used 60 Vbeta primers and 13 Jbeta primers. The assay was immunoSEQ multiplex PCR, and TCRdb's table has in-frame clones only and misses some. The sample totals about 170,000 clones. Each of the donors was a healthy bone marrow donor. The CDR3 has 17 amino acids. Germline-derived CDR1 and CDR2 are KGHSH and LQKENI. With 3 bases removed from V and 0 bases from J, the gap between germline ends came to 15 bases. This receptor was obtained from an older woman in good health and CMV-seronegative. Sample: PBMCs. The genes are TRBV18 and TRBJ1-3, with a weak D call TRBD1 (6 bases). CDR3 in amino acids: CASSPRDRRLSGNTIYF. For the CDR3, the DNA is TGTGCCAGCTCACCCCGTGACAGGCGACTCTCTGGAAACACCATATATTTT.